One sample yielded the 7 T cell receptor beta chains listed below, sequenced in a study of monozygotic twins with inflammatory bowel disease. TCRdb reanalyzed the 5' RACE reads, giving one entry per CDR3 protein sequence and no DNA. This sample's table reports 300,000 to 350,000 distinct CDR3 sequences. The sample was blood. Source of these receptors: a human donor with ulcerative colitis or Crohn's disease, or a healthy co-twin of an affected twin (not recorded which).

J is TRBJ2-2 and V is TRBV29-1; the D call from TCRdb, TRBD1, cannot be confirmed without DNA. Germline-derived CDR1 and CDR2 are SQVTM and ANQGSEA. CDR3 size: 13 residues. CDR3 residues: CSVRWGGTGELFF.

The chain has TRBV5-1 and TRBJ2-7; TCRdb's D gene call, TRBD2, goes unchecked for lack of DNA. The CDR3 runs to 14 residues. Germline CDR1 reads SGHRS; CDR2 reads YFSETQ. CDR3 sequence: CASSSDSGAYEQYF.

The chain is built from TRBV7-2 and TRBJ2-7; as DNA is missing, the TRBD2 call by TCRdb cannot be tested. This CDR3 is 14 amino acids long. Germline V gene data show CDR1 as SGHTA and CDR2 as FQGNSA. This CDR3 is CASSPRTSGYEQYF.

The J gene is TRBJ2-2, the V gene TRBV5-1; TCRdb outputs TRBD2, but without DNA this stays unchecked. This CDR3 spans 15 amino acids. Germline V gene sequence: CDR1 SGHRS, CDR2 YFSETQ. This CDR3 is CASSSGTSLRGELFF. The variable domain in full, completed from reference TRBV5-1 and TRBJ2-2, reads KAGVTQTPRYLIKTRGQQVTLSCSPISGHRSVSWYQQTPGQGLQFLFEYFSETQRNKGNFPGRFSGRQFSNSRSEMNVSTLELGDSALYLCASSSGTSLRGELFFGEGSRLTVL.

J is TRBJ2-1 and V is TRBV6-1. Germline V gives CDR1 MNHNS, CDR2 SASEGT. This CDR3 contains 16 residues. This CDR3 is CASRSNQRGLYNEQFF.

The chain couples TRBV10-3 to TRBJ2-4; TCRdb selects TRBD1, and the lack of DNA leaves this call unchecked. Germline assignment: CDR1 ENHRY and CDR2 SYGVKD. The CDR3 length is 20 residues. CDR3 sequence: CAISESQGTGAKGTKNIQYF.

J is TRBJ1-2 and V is TRBV5-1; the D call from TCRdb, TRBD1, cannot be confirmed without DNA. This CDR3 is built from 15 residues. Germline V gene lookup returns CDR1 SGHRS and CDR2 YFSETQ. This chain's CDR3 is CASSLEGGQGYGYTF.